This T cell receptor beta chain was retrieved from a study of persistence of HIV-infected CD4 T cells. Note on this clone: Its specificity is not known.

This was the immunoSEQ version 4 assay in survey mode. The protocol was immunoSEQ multiplex PCR, while the TCRdb copy is restricted to in-frame clones and leaves out a portion. The sample has about 40,000 clones; around 78% are singletons. The germline V gene has CDR1 LNHDA and CDR2 SQIVND (reference sequence). The CDR3 covers 15 residues. J lost 4 bases, V lost 7 bases, and 9 bases had no gene match. Cells were stimulated with overlapping HIV-1 Gag 15-mer peptides. CD40L-negative CD69-negative CD45RO-high memory CD4+ T cells were sorted as populations depleted of antigen-responding cells. The specimen was CD4+ T cells sorted from PBMCs after roughly 18-hour stimulation, collected from a patient who received antiretroviral therapy. The sequence derives from an adult man with HIV who was CMV-seropositive. The rearrangement joins TRBV19 to TRBJ2-2, with 7 bases lining up with TRBD1. The CDR3 reads CASTPRGQSTGELFF. In DNA, the CDR3 is TGTGCCAGTACCCCCCGGGGACAGAGCACCGGGGAGCTGTTTTTT.